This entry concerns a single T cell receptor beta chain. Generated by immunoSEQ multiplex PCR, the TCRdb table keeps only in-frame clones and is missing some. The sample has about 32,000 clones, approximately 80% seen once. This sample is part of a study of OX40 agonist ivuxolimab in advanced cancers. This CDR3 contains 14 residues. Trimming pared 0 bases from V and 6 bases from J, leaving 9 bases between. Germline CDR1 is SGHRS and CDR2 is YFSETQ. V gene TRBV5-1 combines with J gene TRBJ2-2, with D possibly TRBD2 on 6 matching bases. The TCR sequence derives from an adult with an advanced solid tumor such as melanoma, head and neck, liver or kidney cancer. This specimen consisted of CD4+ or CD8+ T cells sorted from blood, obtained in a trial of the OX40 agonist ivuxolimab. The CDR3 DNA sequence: TGCGCCAGCAGCTTGGAACTAGCCGCCGGGGAGCTGTTTTTT. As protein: CASSLELAAGELFF.